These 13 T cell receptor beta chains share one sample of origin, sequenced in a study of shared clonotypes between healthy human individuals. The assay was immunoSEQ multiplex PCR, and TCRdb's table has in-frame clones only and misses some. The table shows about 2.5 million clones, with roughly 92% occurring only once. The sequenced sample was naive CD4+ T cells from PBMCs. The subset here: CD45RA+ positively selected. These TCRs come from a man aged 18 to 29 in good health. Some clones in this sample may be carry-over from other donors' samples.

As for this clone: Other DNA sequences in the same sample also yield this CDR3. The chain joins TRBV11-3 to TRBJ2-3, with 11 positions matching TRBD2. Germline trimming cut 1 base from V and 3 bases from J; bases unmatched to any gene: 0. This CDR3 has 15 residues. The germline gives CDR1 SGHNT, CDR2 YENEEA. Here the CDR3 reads CASSLGTSGTDTQYF. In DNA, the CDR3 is TGTGCCAGCAGCTTAGGGACTAGCGGGACAGATACGCAGTATTTT.

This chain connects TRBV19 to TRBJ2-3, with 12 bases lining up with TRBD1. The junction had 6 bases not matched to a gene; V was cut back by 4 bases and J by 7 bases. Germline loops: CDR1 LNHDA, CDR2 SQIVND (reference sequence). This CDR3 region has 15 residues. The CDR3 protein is CASSRGTGGGYTQYF. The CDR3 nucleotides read TGTGCCAGTAGTAGGGGGACAGGGGGCGGGTATACGCAGTATTTT. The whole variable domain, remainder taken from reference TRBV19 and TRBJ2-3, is DGGITQSPKYLFRKEGQNVTLSCEQNLNHDAMYWYRQDPGQGLRLIYYSQIVNDFQKGDIAEGYSVSREKKESFPLTVTSAQKNPTAFYLCASSRGTGGGYTQYFGPGTRLTVL.

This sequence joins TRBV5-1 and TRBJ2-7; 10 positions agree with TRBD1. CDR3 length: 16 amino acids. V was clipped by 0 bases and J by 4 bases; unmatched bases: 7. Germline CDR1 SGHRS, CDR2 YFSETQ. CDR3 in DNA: TGCGCCAGCAGCTTGGCCGGGACAGGGGAGGTGTACGAGCAGTACTTC. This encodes CASSLAGTGEVYEQYF.

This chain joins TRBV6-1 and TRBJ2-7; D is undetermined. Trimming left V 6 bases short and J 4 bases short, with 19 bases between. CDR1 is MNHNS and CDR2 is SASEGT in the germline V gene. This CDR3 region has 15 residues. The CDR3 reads CASSAMGRARYEQYF. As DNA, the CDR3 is TGTGCCAGCAGCGCAATGGGTAGGGCTCGTTACGAGCAGTACTTC.

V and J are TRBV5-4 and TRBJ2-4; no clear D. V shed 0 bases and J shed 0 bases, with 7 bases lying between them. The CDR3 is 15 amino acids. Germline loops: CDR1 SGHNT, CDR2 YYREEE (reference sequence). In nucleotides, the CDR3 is TGTGCCAGCAGCTTGGGGGCACTAGCCAAAAACATTCAGTACTTC. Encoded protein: CASSLGALAKNIQYF.

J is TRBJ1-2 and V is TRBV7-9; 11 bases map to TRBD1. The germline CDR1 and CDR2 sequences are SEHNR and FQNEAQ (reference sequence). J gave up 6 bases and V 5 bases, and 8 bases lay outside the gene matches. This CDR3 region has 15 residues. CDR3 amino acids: CASSLFGGQGDGYTF. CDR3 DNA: TGTGCCAGCAGCCTCTTCGGGGGACAGGGGGATGGCTACACCTTC.

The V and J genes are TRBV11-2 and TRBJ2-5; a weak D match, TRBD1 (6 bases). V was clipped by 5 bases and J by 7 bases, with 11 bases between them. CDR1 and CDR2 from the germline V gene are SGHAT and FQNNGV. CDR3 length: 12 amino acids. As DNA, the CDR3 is TGTGCCAGCAGCCCCGAAGGGGGGACCCAGTACTTC. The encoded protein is CASSPEGGTQYF. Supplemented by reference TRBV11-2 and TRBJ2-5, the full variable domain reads EAGVAQSPRYKIIEKRQSVAFWCNPISGHATLYWYQQILGQGPKLLIQFQNNGVVDDSQLPKDRFSAERLKGVDSTLKIQPAKLEDSAVYLCASSPEGGTQYFGPGTRLLVL.

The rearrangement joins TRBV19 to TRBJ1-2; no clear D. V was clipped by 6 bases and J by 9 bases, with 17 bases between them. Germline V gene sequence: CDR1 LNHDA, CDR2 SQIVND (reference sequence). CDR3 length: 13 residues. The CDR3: CASRGGLLGSYTF. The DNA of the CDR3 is TGTGCCAGTAGGGGAGGCCTACTAGGAAGCTACACCTTC. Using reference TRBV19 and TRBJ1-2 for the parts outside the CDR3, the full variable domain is DGGITQSPKYLFRKEGQNVTLSCEQNLNHDAMYWYRQDPGQGLRLIYYSQIVNDFQKGDIAEGYSVSREKKESFPLTVTSAQKNPTAFYLCASRGGLLGSYTFGSGTRLTVV.

CDR3 protein: CASKTGGREKLFF. As DNA, the CDR3 is TGTGCCAGTAAAACAGGGGGAAGAGAAAAACTGTTTTTT. The chain has TRBV19 and TRBJ1-4; TRBD1 agrees at 8 bases. The ends lost 7 bases at V and 8 bases at J; junction bases unmatched: 6. This CDR3 is 13 amino acids long. The germline V gene encodes CDR1 LNHDA and CDR2 SQIVND (reference sequence).

In nucleotides, the CDR3 is TGCGCCAGCAGCTTGGAGGAGTCATACAATGAGCAGTTCTTC. The encoded protein is CASSLEESYNEQFF. The chain combines TRBV5-1 with TRBJ2-1; D is unresolved. The CDR3 has 14 amino acids. Germline assignment: CDR1 SGHRS and CDR2 YFSETQ. V was clipped by 0 bases and J by 4 bases, with 8 bases between them. The full variable domain, with the rest looked up from reference TRBV5-1 and TRBJ2-1, is KAGVTQTPRYLIKTRGQQVTLSCSPISGHRSVSWYQQTPGQGLQFLFEYFSETQRNKGNFPGRFSGRQFSNSRSEMNVSTLELGDSALYLCASSLEESYNEQFFGPGTRLTVL.

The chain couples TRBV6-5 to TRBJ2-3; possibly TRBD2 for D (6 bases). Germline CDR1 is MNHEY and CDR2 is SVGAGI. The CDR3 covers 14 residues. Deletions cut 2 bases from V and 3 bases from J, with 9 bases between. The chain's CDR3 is CASSYKRATDTQYF. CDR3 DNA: TGTGCCAGCAGTTACAAGCGGGCAACAGATACGCAGTATTTT.

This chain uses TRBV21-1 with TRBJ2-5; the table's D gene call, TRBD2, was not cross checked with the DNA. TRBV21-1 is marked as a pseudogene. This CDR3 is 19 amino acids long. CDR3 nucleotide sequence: TGTGCCAGCGAGATCGGGACTAGCGGGAAAGTTTGGCCCCAAGAGACCCAGTACTTC. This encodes CASEIGTSGKVWPQETQYF.

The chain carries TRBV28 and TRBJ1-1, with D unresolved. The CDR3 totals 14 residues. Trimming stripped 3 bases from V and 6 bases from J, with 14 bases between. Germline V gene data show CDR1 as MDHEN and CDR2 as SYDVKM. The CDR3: CASSFFGKVPEAFF. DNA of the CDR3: TGTGCCAGCAGTTTTTTTGGAAAGGTCCCTGAAGCTTTCTTT.